The following is a TCR beta chain sequence with its context. TCRdb recomputed calls from the 5' RACE reads with MiXCR, one row per CDR3 protein. The repertoire includes 150,000 to 200,000 distinct CDR3 sequences, more than 15% of them detected once, and about 1.9% sits in the top ten. The sample originates from a study of T-cell memory formation after mild COVID-19. The specimen sequenced was PBMCs or a T cell subset sorted from them (not recorded which). The sequence was collected from an adult woman who had mild COVID-19 (a few samples of this study predate the infection). Cell type and time point are not known.

The CDR3 nucleotides are TGTGCCACCCAGAAAAGTGGGACCCAGTACTTC. Protein product: CATQKSGTQYF. The V call is TRBV24-1, the J call TRBJ2-5, with D unresolved. This CDR3 region has 11 residues. Germline CDR1 and CDR2: KGHDR and SFDVKD. Trimming stripped 9 bases from V and 7 bases from J, with 11 bases between.